This entry lists 15 T cell receptor beta chains sequenced from one sample in a study of regulatory T cells in long-lasting Graves disease. The time point here: persistent/refractory GD, antithyroid drugs over 5 years with positive TRAb. Construction of the TCR library relied on RNA isolated from PBMCs. Library construction for TCR beta used iRepertoire HTBI primers and Arm-PCR of CDR3 regions. One entry per CDR3 protein, called by TCRdb with MiXCR from the multiplex PCR reads. The profile shows 300,000 to 350,000 distinct CDR3 sequences, around 20% of them singletons. The specimen comprised peripheral blood mononuclear cells (PBMCs), sampled when the disease was refractory, from a patient treated with antithyroid drugs. Source of these receptors: a female donor with Graves disease.

V usage is TRBV3-1 and J usage is TRBJ2-7; 10 bases align to TRBD2. This CDR3 contains 18 residues. V lost 0 bases and J lost 4; bases outside the gene matches: 12. Germline V lookup: CDR1 LGHDT, CDR2 YNNKEL (reference sequence). The CDR3 DNA reads TGTGCCAGCAGCCAAGATTGGTCTAGCGGGAGTGGTTGGTACGAGCAGTACTTC. Translation gives CASSQDWSSGSGWYEQYF.

This clonotype was observed once. One base away lies a much larger clone, so this may be a sequencing read error. The rearrangement joins TRBV7-9 to TRBJ1-2, with 8 bases identical to TRBD1. Trimming took 2 bases from V and 3 from J; bases not matched to a gene: 2. The V gene's germline CDR1 is SEHNR and CDR2 FQNEAQ (reference sequence). The CDR3 covers 14 residues. CDR3 nucleotide sequence: TGTGCCAGCAGCTTATCGGGACAGGACTATGGCTACACCTTC. Its translation is CASSLSGQDYGYTF.

The CDR3 sequence: CASSLVDLFTDTQYF. In DNA form, the CDR3 reads TGTGCCAGCAGCTTAGTGGACCTGTTCACAGATACGCAGTATTTT. The chain is built from TRBV7-9 and TRBJ2-3; the D is unclear. The CDR3 consists of 15 residues. Germline V lookup: CDR1 SEHNR, CDR2 FQNEAQ (reference sequence). Trimming removed 1 base at V and 2 bases at J, with 10 bases between.

Many counts were recorded for this clonotype. J is TRBJ2-6 and V is TRBV7-3; D uncertain. Germline-derived CDR1 and CDR2 are SGHTA and FQGTGA. The ends were cut back, 5 bases at V and 0 bases at J, with 14 bases in the middle. The CDR3 loop spans 17 amino acids. CDR3 sequence: CASSPLVGSSGANVLTF. The CDR3 coding sequence is TGTGCCAGCAGCCCCCTAGTGGGATCCTCTGGGGCCAACGTCCTGACTTTC.

The rearrangement uses TRBV6-1 and TRBJ2-2; D may be TRBD1 (6 bases). The germline gives CDR1 MNHNS, CDR2 SASEGT. The CDR3 spans 12 residues. The V and J ends lost 6 bases and 6 bases respectively, with 8 bases between them. DNA for the CDR3: TGTGCCAGCAGACAGGGTTCCGGGGAGCTGTTTTTT. The encoded protein is CASRQGSGELFF.

In its sample, this clonotype was seen a few times. The V and J genes are TRBV20-1 and TRBJ1-6; D is ambiguous. This CDR3 spans 10 amino acids. The germline V and J ends were trimmed by 5 bases and 18 bases, with 14 bases remaining between them. In germline, CDR1 is DFQATT, CDR2 SNEGSKA (reference sequence). This chain's CDR3 is CSAAGGFTHF. In DNA, the CDR3 is TGCAGTGCTGCGGGAGGGTTCACCCACTTT.

This clonotype has at least ten counts. The CDR3 sequence is CASGTGISPLHF. CDR3 nucleotide sequence: TGTGCCAGCGGGACAGGGATTTCACCCCTCCACTTT. The rearrangement joins TRBV19 to TRBJ1-6; TRBD1 matches 9 bases. J was trimmed by 9 bases and V by 9 bases; bases with no gene match: 3. Germline-derived CDR1 and CDR2 are LNHDA and SQIVND (reference sequence). The CDR3 length is 12 residues.

The chain carries TRBV7-6 and TRBJ2-2, with 8 bases matching TRBD2. This CDR3 region has 16 residues. The ends lost 8 bases at V and 1 base at J; junction bases unmatched: 9. CDR1 is SGHVS and CDR2 is FNYEAQ in the germline V gene. The CDR3 DNA reads as TGTGCCAGCGCCCTCAATAGCGGGGAGAACACCGGGGAGCTGTTTTTT. Protein: CASALNSGENTGELFF.

This chain joins TRBV27 and TRBJ1-1, with 7 bases matching TRBD1. Germline CDR1 and CDR2: MNHEY and SMNVEV (reference sequence). V shed 7 bases, J shed 4 bases, and the junction held 12 bases outside the gene matches. The CDR3 extends over 15 amino acids. As DNA, the CDR3 is TGTGCCAGCATGGAGGGGGCTTCTTTCGGCACTGAAGCTTTCTTT. Translation gives CASMEGASFGTEAFF.

V usage is TRBV6-2 or TRBV6-3 and J usage is TRBJ2-2, with D unresolved. The V end was cut by 5 bases, the J end by 1 base, with 8 bases between. Germline assignment: CDR1 MNHEY and CDR2 SVGEGT. The CDR3 has 14 residues. The CDR3 protein is CASSEKRNTGELFF. The CDR3 region has the DNA TGTGCCAGCAGTGAAAAGAGGAACACCGGGGAGCTGTTTTTT.

The sample holds many counts of this clonotype. The chain employs TRBV6-5 and TRBJ2-2, with 13 bases matching TRBD2. Germline-derived CDR1 and CDR2 are MNHEY and SVGAGI. V shed 0 bases, J shed 0 bases, and the junction held 4 bases outside the gene matches. The CDR3 loop spans 19 amino acids. Here the CDR3 DNA reads TGTGCCAGCAGTTACTCTTTAGGACTAGCGGGAGCGAACACCGGGGAGCTGTTTTTT. Its protein product is CASSYSLGLAGANTGELFF.

The chain recombines TRBV10-3 with TRBJ1-1; possible D gene TRBD1, 5 bases. The CDR3 has 15 residues. Trimming left V 6 bases short and J 0 bases short, with 14 bases between. CDR1 is ENHRY and CDR2 is SYGVKD in the germline V gene. The CDR3 DNA follows: TGTGCCATCAGCCTCTCGACAGAGTTGAACACTGAAGCTTTCTTT. Translation gives CAISLSTELNTEAFF.

This clonotype was recorded at least ten times. V is TRBV12-3 or TRBV12-4 and J is TRBJ2-5; 7 nucleotides agree with TRBD2. Germline trimming cut 3 bases from V and 4 bases from J; bases unmatched to any gene: 2. The length of the CDR3 is 13 residues. The DNA of the CDR3 is TGTGCCAGCAGTTTGGGGGGGGTAGAGACCCAGTACTTC. Protein product: CASSLGGVETQYF.

Ten or more counts support this clonotype. V gene TRBV7-2 combines with J gene TRBJ2-7; 8 nucleotides align to TRBD2. V trimming: 3 bases; J trimming: 0 bases; junction bases outside the gene matches: 4. The CDR3 totals 15 residues. Looked up from germline, CDR1 is SGHTA and CDR2 is FQGNSA. The CDR3 reads CASSFSGVGSYEQYF. DNA of the CDR3: TGTGCCAGCAGCTTTAGCGGGGTAGGCTCCTACGAGCAGTACTTC.

This clonotype has a count of ten or more. V is TRBV6-1 and J is TRBJ2-5, with 9 bases that match TRBD1. This CDR3 is 15 amino acids long. Germline V gene data show CDR1 as MNHNS and CDR2 as SASEGT. Losses at the gene ends were 5 bases for V and 5 bases for J; bases not matched to a gene: 9. The CDR3 is CASSPGGGTGETQYF. For the CDR3, the DNA is TGTGCCAGCAGTCCAGGGGGGGGGACAGGGGAGACCCAGTACTTC.